This T cell receptor (beta chain) stems from a study of T cells in Graves' hyperthyroidism and ophthalmopathy. Using RNA transcripts as the source, TCR beta CDR3 regions were amplified. The HTBI primer set was used in a first-round RT-PCR of the TCR CDR3. From the multiplex PCR reads, TCRdb called clonotypes with MiXCR, one entry per CDR3 protein. The sample contains about 620,000 distinct CDR3 sequences, under 20% of which appear only once. The CDR3 is 14 amino acids. V was cut by 1 base and J by 9 bases, with 10 bases left in between. Germline V lookup: CDR1 SGHVS, CDR2 FNYEAQ. The rearrangement uses TRBV7-6 and TRBJ1-6, with D perhaps TRBD1 (6 bases). The TCR was taken from a woman aged 25 to 39 with Graves' hyperthyroidism. Sequencing was performed on blood. CDR3 amino acids: CASSLDRAASPLHF. The DNA of the CDR3 is TGTGCCAGCAGCTTAGACAGGGCGGCTTCACCCCTCCACTTT.